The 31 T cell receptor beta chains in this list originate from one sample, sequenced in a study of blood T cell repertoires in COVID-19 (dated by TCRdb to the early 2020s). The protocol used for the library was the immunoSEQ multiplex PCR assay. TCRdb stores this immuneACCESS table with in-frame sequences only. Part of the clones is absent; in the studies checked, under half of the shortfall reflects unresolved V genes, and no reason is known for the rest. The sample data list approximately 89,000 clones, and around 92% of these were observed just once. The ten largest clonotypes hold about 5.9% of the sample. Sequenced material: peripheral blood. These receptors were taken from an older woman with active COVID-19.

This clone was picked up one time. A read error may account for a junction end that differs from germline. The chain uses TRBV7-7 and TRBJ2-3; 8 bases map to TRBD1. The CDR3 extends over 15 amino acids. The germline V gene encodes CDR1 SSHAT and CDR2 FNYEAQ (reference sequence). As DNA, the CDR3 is TGTGCTAGCAGCCCTGGGACAGGCGGCACAGATACGCAGTATTTT. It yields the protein CASSPGTGGTDTQYF.

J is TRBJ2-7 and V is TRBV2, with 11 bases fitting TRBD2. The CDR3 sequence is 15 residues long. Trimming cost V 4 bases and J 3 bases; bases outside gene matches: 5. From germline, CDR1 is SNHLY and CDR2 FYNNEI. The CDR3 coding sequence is TGTGCCAGCAGTGGGCGACTAGCGGGACGCTACGAGCAGTACTTC. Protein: CASSGRLAGRYEQYF. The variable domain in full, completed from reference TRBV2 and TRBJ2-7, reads EPEVTQTPSHQVTQMGQEVILRCVPISNHLYFYWYRQILGQKVEFLVSFYNNEISEKSEIFDDQFSVERPDGSNFTLKIRSTKLEDSAMYFCASSGRLAGRYEQYFGPGTRLTVT.

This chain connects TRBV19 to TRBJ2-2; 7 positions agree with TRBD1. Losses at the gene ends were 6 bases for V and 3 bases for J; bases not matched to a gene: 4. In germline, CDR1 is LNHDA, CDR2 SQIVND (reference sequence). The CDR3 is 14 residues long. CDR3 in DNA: TGTGCCAGTAGGACAGGGTTTGACACCGGGGAGCTGTTTTTT. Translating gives CASRTGFDTGELFF.

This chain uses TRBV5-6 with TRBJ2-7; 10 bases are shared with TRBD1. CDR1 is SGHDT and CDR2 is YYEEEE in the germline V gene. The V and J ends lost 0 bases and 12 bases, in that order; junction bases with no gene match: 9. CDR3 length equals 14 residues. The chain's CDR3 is CASSLAFGTGVRYF. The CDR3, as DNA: TGTGCCAGCAGCTTGGCTTTCGGGACAGGGGTGCGGTACTTC.

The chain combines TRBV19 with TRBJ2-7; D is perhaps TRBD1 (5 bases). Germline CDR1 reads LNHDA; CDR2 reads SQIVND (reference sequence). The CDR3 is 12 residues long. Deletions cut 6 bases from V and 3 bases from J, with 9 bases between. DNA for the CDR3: TGTGCCAGTAGGGGGCAGAGCTACGAGCAGTACTTC. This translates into CASRGQSYEQYF.

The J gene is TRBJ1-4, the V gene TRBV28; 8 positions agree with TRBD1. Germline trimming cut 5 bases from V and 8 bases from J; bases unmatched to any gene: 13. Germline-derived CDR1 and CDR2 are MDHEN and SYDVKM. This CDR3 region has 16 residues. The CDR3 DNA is TGTGCCAGCAGTGCAATTCAGGGGGCGAGAGGGGAAAAACTGTTTTTT. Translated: CASSAIQGARGEKLFF.

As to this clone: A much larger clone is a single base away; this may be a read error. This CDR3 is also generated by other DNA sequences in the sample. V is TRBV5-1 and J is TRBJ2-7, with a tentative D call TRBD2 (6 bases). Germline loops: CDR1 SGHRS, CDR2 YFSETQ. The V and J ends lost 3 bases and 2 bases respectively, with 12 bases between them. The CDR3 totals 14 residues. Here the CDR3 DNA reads TGCGCCAGCAGCTCCGGGACTCTTACCTACGAGCAGTACTTC. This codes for CASSSGTLTYEQYF.

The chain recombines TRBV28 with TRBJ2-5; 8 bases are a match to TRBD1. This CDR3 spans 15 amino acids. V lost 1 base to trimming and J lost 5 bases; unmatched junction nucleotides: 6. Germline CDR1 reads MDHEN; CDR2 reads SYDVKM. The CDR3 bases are TGTGCCAGCAGTTTATTGCCAGGGGGCATTGAGACCCAGTACTTC. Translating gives CASSLLPGGIETQYF. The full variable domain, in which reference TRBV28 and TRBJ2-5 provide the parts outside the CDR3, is DVKVTQSSRYLVKRTGEKVFLECVQDMDHENMFWYRQDPGLGLRLIYFSYDVKMKEKGDIPEGYSVSREKKERFSLILESASTNQTSMYLCASSLLPGGIETQYFGPGTRLLVL.

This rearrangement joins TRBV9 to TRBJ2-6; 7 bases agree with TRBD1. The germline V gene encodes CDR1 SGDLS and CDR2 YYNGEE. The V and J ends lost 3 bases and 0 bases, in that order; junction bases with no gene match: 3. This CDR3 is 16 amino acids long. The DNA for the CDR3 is TGTGCCAGCAGCGCCAGACAGGGCTCTGGGGCCAACGTCCTGACTTTC. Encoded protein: CASSARQGSGANVLTF.

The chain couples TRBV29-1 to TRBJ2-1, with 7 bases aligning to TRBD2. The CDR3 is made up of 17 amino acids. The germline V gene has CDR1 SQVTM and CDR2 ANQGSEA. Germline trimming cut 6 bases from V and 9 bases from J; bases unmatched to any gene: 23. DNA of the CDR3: TGCAGCGTGGGCTTCCGGGACTACCCCCGTGGTAGCGGTGAGCAGTTCTTC. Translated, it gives CSVGFRDYPRGSGEQFF.

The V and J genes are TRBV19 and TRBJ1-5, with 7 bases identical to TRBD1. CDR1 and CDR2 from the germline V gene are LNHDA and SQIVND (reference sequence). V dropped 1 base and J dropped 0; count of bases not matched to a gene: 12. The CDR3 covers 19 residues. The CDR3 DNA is TGTGCCAGTAGTATAGTAGGGGACAGCGTAGTCTATAGCAATCAGCCCCAGCATTTT. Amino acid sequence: CASSIVGDSVVYSNQPQHF.

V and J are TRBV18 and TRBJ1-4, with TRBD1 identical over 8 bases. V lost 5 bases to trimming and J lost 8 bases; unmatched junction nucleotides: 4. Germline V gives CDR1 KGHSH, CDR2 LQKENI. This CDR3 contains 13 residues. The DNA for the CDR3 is TGTGCCAGCTCATATGGGGACAGGGAAAAACTGTTTTTT. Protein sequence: CASSYGDREKLFF.

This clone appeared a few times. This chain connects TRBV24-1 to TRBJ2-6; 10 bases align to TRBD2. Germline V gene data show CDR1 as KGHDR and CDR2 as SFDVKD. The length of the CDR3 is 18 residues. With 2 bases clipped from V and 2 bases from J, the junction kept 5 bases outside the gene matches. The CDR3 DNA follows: TGTGCCACCAGTGATTCGTATAGCGGGAGGACTGGGGCCAACGTCCTGACTTTC. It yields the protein CATSDSYSGRTGANVLTF.

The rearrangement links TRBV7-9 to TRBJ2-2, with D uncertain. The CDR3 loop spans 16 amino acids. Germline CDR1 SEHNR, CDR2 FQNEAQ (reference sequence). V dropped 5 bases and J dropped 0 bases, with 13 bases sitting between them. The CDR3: CASSPPRRTNTGELFF. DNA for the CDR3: TGTGCCAGCAGCCCCCCGAGGCGGACGAACACCGGGGAGCTGTTTTTT.

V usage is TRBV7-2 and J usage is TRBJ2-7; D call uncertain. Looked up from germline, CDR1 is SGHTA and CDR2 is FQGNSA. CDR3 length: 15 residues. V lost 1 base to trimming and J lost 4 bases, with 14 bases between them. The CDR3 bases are TGTGCCAGCAGCTTAGATCCCCCTAGGATGTACGAGCAGTACTTC. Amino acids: CASSLDPPRMYEQYF.

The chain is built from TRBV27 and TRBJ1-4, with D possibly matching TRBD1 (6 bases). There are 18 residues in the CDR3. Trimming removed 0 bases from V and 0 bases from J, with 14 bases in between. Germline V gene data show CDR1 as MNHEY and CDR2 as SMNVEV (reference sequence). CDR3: CASSLSPWTASTNEKLFF. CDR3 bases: TGTGCCAGCAGTTTATCCCCCTGGACAGCCTCAACTAATGAAAAACTGTTTTTT.

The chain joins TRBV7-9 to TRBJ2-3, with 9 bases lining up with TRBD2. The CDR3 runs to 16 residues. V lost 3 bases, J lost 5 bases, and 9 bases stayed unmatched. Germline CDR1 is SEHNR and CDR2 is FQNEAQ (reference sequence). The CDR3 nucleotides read TGTGCCAGCAGCTTGGATCGAGCGGGAGGAGGAGATACGCAGTATTTT. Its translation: CASSLDRAGGGDTQYF.

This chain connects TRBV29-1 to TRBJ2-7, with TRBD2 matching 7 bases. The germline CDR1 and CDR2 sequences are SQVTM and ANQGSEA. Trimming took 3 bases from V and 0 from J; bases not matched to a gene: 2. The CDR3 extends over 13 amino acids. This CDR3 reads CSVDGGSSYEQYF. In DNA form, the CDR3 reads TGCAGCGTTGATGGCGGGAGCTCCTACGAGCAGTACTTC.

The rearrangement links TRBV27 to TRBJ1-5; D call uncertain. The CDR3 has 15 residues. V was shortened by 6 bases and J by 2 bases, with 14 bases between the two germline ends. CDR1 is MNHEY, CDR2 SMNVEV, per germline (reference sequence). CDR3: CASSSLSLGNQPQHF. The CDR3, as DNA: TGTGCCAGCAGCTCGCTATCCCTTGGCAATCAGCCCCAGCATTTT.

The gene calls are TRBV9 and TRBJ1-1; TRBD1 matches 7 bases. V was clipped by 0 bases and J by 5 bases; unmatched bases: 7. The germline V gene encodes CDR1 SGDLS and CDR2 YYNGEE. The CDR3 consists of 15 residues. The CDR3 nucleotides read TGTGCCAGCAGCGTAGTAGAGGGGGCGCTTACTGAAGCTTTCTTT. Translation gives CASSVVEGALTEAFF.

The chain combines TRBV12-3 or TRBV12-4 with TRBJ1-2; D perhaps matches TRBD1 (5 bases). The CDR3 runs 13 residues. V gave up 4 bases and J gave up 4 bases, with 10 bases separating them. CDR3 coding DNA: TGTGCCAGCAGTTCGGGGGAAACCTATGGCTACACCTTC. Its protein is CASSSGETYGYTF.

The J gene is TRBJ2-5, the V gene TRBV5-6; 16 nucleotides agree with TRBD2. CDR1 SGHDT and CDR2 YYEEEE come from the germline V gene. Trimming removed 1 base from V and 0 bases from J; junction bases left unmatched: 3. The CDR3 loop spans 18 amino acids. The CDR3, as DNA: TGTGCCAGCAGCTTGTTGGGACTAGCGGGGGGGTACCAAGAGACCCAGTACTTC. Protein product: CASSLLGLAGGYQETQYF. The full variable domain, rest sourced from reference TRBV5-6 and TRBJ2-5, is DAGVTQSPTHLIKTRGQQVTLRCSPKSGHDTVSWYQQALGQGPQFIFQYYEEEERQRGNFPDRFSGHQFPNYSSELNVNALLLGDSALYLCASSLLGLAGGYQETQYFGPGTRLLVL.

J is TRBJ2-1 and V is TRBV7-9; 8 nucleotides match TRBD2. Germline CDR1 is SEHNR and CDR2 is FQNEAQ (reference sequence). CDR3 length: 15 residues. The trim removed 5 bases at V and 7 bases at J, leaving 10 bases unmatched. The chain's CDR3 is CASSPSGLVSNEQFF. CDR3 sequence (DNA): TGTGCCAGCAGCCCTTCGGGACTAGTTTCAAATGAGCAGTTCTTC.

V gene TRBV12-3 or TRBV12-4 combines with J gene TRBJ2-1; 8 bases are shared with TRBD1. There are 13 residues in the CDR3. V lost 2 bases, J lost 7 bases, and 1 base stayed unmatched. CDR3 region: CASSLNRGNEQFF. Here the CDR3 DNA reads TGTGCCAGCAGTTTAAACAGGGGGAATGAGCAGTTCTTC.

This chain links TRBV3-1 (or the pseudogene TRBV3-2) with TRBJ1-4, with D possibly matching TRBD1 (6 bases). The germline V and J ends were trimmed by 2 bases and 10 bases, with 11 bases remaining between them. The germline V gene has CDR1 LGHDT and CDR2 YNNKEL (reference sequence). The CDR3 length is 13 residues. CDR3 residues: CASSQNRDGKLFF. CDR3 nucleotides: TGTGCCAGCAGCCAAAACAGGGATGGAAAACTGTTTTTT.

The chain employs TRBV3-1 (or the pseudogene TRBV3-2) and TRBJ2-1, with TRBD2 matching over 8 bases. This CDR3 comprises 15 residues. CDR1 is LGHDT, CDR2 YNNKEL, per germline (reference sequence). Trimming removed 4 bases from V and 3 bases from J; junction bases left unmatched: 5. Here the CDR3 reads CASSPKLADYNEQFF. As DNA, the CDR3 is TGTGCCAGCAGCCCCAAACTAGCGGACTACAATGAGCAGTTCTTC.

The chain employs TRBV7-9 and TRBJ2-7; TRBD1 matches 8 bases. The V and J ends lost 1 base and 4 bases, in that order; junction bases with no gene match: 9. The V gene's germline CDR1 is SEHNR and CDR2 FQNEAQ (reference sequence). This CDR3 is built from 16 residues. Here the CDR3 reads CASSLVGRGQWYEQYF. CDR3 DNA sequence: TGTGCCAGCAGCTTAGTGGGCAGGGGGCAGTGGTACGAGCAGTACTTC.

CDR3 DNA: TGTGCCAGCAGCTTAGCGGGGGGGAGAGGAAAACTGTTTTTT. Protein sequence: CASSLAGGRGKLFF. The chain recombines TRBV7-9 with TRBJ1-4; weak D call: TRBD1 (5 bases). The CDR3 runs to 14 residues. Germline V gene data show CDR1 as SEHNR and CDR2 as FQNEAQ (reference sequence). Between the trimmed V and J ends, which lost 0 bases and 10 bases, there was a span of 12 bases.

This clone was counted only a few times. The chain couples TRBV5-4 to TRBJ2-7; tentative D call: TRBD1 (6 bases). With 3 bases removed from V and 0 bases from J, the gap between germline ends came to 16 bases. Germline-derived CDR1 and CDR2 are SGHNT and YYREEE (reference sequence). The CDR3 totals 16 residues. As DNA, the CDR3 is TGTGCCAGCAGCTCCGCCCAGAGGACAGCCTCCTACGAGCAGTACTTC. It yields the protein CASSSAQRTASYEQYF.

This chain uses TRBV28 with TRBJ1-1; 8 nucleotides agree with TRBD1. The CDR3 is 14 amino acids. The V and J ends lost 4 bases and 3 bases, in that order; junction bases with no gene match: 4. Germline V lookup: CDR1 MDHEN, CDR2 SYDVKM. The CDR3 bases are TGTGCCAGCAGTTCGGACAGGGTTTACACTGAAGCTTTCTTT. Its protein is CASSSDRVYTEAFF.

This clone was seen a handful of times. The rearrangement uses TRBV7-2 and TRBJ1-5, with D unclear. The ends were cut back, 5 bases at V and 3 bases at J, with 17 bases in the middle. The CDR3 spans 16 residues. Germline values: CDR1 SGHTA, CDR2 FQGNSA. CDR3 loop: CASSPTAGSFNQPQHF. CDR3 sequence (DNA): TGTGCCAGCAGCCCAACAGCAGGTTCCTTCAATCAGCCCCAGCATTTT.